A selection of T cell receptor beta chains follows, all from one sample in a study of cytomegalovirus exposure and HLA in healthy donors. Method: immunoSEQ multiplex PCR; TCRdb's copy keeps in-frame clones and lacks some. The data hold fewer than 200,000 clones, with less than 85% observed a single time. The specimen sequenced was PBMCs. Receptor source: a male donor in good health and CMV-seronegative. CDR3s leave out the opening cysteine and the closing phenylalanine or tryptophan. A D gene is named only where the DNA matches it firmly.

CDR3 protein: ASETQGGSSVQETQY
V gene: TRBV19
D gene: .

CDR3 protein: ASSYDGNYGYT
V gene: TRBV6-5
D gene: .

CDR3 protein: ASSPPEPGSNEKLF
V gene: TRBV18
D gene: .

CDR3 protein: ASSLDWTGPNTEAF
V gene: TRBV11-3
D gene: TRBD1

CDR3 protein: ATQGQGGNYGYT
V gene: TRBV28
D gene: TRBD1

CDR3 protein: ASSVPGGGIVNEQF
V gene: TRBV19
D gene: .

CDR3 protein: AIGAGNNSPLH
V gene: TRBV6-5
D gene: .

CDR3 protein: ASSLRGGIADTQY
V gene: TRBV11-3
D gene: TRBD1

CDR3 protein: AISGTSGSINEQY
V gene: TRBV10-3
D gene: TRBD2

CDR3 protein: ASSPSGGGETQY
V gene: TRBV7-3
D gene: TRBD2

CDR3 protein: AISEFTGTYEQY
V gene: TRBV10-3
D gene: .

CDR3 protein: ASRGTGGNTEAF
V gene: TRBV27
D gene: TRBD1

CDR3 protein: ASSLLAGGPRLEQY
V gene: TRBV5-6
D gene: TRBD2

CDR3 protein: ASYPTLTGNTIY
V gene: TRBV18
D gene: .

CDR3 protein: ASRDRSSHNQPQH
V gene: TRBV2
D gene: TRBD1

CDR3 protein: ASSQQGAPTPYEQY
V gene: TRBV19
D gene: TRBD1

CDR3 protein: ASSGRDRSEKLF
V gene: TRBV5-4
D gene: TRBD1

CDR3 protein: ASSIVGGTIY
V gene: TRBV19
D gene: .

CDR3 protein: ASSSGALWNEQF
V gene: TRBV5-6
D gene: TRBD2

CDR3 protein: ASSLMRVGGYT
V gene: TRBV7-2
D gene: .

CDR3 protein: ASGLDVNSFGGYT
V gene: TRBV12-5
D gene: .

CDR3 protein: ASSLGGLPSGEQF
V gene: TRBV5-4
D gene: .

CDR3 protein: ASSSPGLGGTGELF
V gene: TRBV5-4
D gene: TRBD2

CDR3 protein: ASEMGSFGEQF
V gene: TRBV28
D gene: .

CDR3 protein: ATSRGEGGSRETQY
V gene: TRBV15
D gene: .

CDR3 protein: ASSPRREVTQH
V gene: TRBV18
D gene: .

CDR3 protein: ASSRDRGWETQY
V gene: TRBV27
D gene: TRBD1

CDR3 protein: ASRGLREQF
V gene: TRBV25-1
D gene: .

CDR3 protein: ASSRAALNQPQH
V gene: TRBV28
D gene: .

CDR3 protein: ASSSRQGTYEQY
V gene: TRBV5-1
D gene: TRBD1

CDR3 protein: ASSLASFSAGGSGSPLH
V gene: TRBV5-1
D gene: .

CDR3 protein: ASSQDEGLGEQY
V gene: TRBV4-3
D gene: .

CDR3 protein: ASSPPGFRDTEAF
V gene: TRBV18
D gene: .

CDR3 protein: ASSPQEQGDNQPQH
V gene: TRBV18
D gene: TRBD1

CDR3 protein: ASSQSGGWSTDTQY
V gene: TRBV16
D gene: .

CDR3 protein: ASSYDVQGVYGYT
V gene: TRBV6-5
D gene: .

CDR3 protein: ASSPRGVLDTEAF
V gene: TRBV6-6
D gene: .

CDR3 protein: ASSYVLGADYGYT
V gene: TRBV6-5
D gene: .

CDR3 protein: ASSFRDRGDNEQF
V gene: TRBV7-9
D gene: TRBD1

CDR3 protein: ASLGAVVPKRSTDTQY
V gene: TRBV28
D gene: .

CDR3 protein: TSSQYLGEGCQPQH
V gene: TRBV1
D gene: .

CDR3 protein: ASSIRTVNTGELF
V gene: TRBV19
D gene: .

CDR3 protein: ASSQDGGALGNQPQH
V gene: TRBV4-1
D gene: .

CDR3 protein: ASSSQQGGPNSPLH
V gene: TRBV19
D gene: .

CDR3 protein: ASSKSGVTEAF
V gene: TRBV19
D gene: .

CDR3 protein: ASSLWGLQNTGELF
V gene: TRBV5-6
D gene: .

CDR3 protein: ASSVLDRVNTEAF
V gene: TRBV11-2
D gene: TRBD1

CDR3 protein: ASSYSGGSQYEQY
V gene: TRBV6-5
D gene: .